A selection of T cell receptor beta chains follows, all from one sample in a study of shared clonotypes between healthy human individuals. Here immunoSEQ multiplex PCR was the method, and the copy in TCRdb shows in-frame clones only, minus some. The sample has approximately 1.5 million clones; around 98.5% are singletons. Material: naive CD4+ T cells sorted from blood. These receptors were obtained from a man aged 25-45 years in good health. The CDR3 runs from the conserved cysteine through the conserved F or W. Each record gives: J gene, clone size, V gene, D gene, CDR3 DNA, CDR3 protein. A D gene is named only where the DNA matches it firmly. Size is omitted from some rows. Given values are once, few, many or a class for expanded clones.

TRBJ1-1,.,TRBV18,.,TGTGCCAGCTCACCTACAAGACCCGCGAACACTGAAGCTTTCTTT,CASSPTRPANTEAFF
TRBJ2-1,.,TRBV28,TRBD2,TGTGCCAGCAGTTTAGGTACGGGACTAGCGGACTACAATGAGCAGTTCTTC,CASSLGTGLADYNEQFF
TRBJ2-7,.,TRBV6-1,TRBD2,TGTGCCAGCAGTGATGGGACTAGCGGGATGATATACGAGCAGTACTTC,CASSDGTSGMIYEQYF
TRBJ2-2,.,TRBV9,TRBD2,TGTGCCAGCAGCGTAGCCCCCAAGGGTAGCGGGAGGGCCTCGAACACCGGGGAGCTGTTTTTT,CASSVAPKGSGRASNTGELFF
TRBJ2-5,once,TRBV19,.,TGTGCCAGTAGTATTCGGGGTCTCGGGGAGACCCAGTACTTC,CASSIRGLGETQYF
TRBJ2-1,.,TRBV5-1,.,TGCGCCAGCAGCTTGACGGGACAAAACTACAATGAGCAGTTCTTC,CASSLTGQNYNEQFF
TRBJ2-7,.,TRBV29-1,TRBD1,TGCAGCGTTGCCTCCCTGGACAGGGGAGTTTTTGGGGAGCAGTACTTC,CSVASLDRGVFGEQYF
TRBJ2-6,once,TRBV6-5,TRBD2,TGTGCCATCCGTCGGGGGGCTGGGGCCAACGTCCTGACTTTC,CAIRRGAGANVLTF
TRBJ1-5,.,TRBV2,.,TGTGCCAGCAGTATAGATAAGGGTAGCAATCAGCCCCAGCATTTT,CASSIDKGSNQPQHF
TRBJ1-5,.,TRBV10-2,.,TGCGCCAGCAGTGTTGGGGCGCGGTACAATCAGCCCCAGCATTTT,CASSVGARYNQPQHF
TRBJ2-7,.,TRBV6-5,TRBD1,TGTGCCAGCAGTTACTCGAAGTGGGACAGCACCTACGAGCAGTACTTC,CASSYSKWDSTYEQYF
TRBJ1-3,.,TRBV10-3,.,TGTGCCATCAGTCCCGGACCTGGAAACACCATATATTTT,CAISPGPGNTIYF
TRBJ1-1,.,TRBV7-9,.,TGTGCCAGCAGCTTCAGCGTGAACACTGAAGCTTTCTTT,CASSFSVNTEAFF
TRBJ2-7,.,TRBV9,TRBD1,TGTGCCAGCAGTTCCGGGACAGGGGTCGGGGAGCAGTACTTC,CASSSGTGVGEQYF
TRBJ2-4,.,TRBV27,TRBD2,TGTGCCAGCAGCTTAGGGGGACTAGCGGGTCAGGTAGCCAAAAACATTCAGTACTTC,CASSLGGLAGQVAKNIQYF
TRBJ2-1,.,TRBV28,.,TGTGCCAGCAGTTCGGCCCCAGCTAGCTCCTACAATGAGCAGTTCTTC,CASSSAPASSYNEQFF
TRBJ1-1,.,TRBV18,.,TGTGCCAGCTCACAGGGGGGCTTTTCGTACACTGAAGCTTTCTTT,CASSQGGFSYTEAFF
TRBJ2-7,.,TRBV28,TRBD2,TGTGCCAGCAGTTTTGGCGGGAGGGCGTACGAGCAGTACTTC,CASSFGGRAYEQYF
TRBJ2-1,.,TRBV6-5,.,TGTGCCAGCAGTTACTCTAGGAGCTCCTACAATGAGCAGTTCTTC,CASSYSRSSYNEQFF
TRBJ1-5,.,TRBV9,.,TGTGCCAGCAGCGTAGAAGCCTTGGGGCCCCAGCATTTT,CASSVEALGPQHF
TRBJ2-4,.,TRBV5-1,.,TGCGCCAGCAGCTTGGAGTTGGGGCTAGCCAAAAACATTCAGTACTTC,CASSLELGLAKNIQYF
TRBJ2-1,.,TRBV9,TRBD2,TGTGCCAGCAGCGTAGCTACTAGCGGGAGGGCCTCGCAGTTCTTC,CASSVATSGRASQFF
TRBJ2-7,once,TRBV5-4,.,TGTGCCAGCAGCACCCCGACGGAGGGCGGCGAGCAGTACTTC,CASSTPTEGGEQYF
TRBJ2-7,.,TRBV28,.,TGTGCCAGCAGTTTATCCCTTACCTACGAGCAGTACTTC,CASSLSLTYEQYF
TRBJ1-3,.,TRBV11-2,.,TGTGCCAGCAGCCCGGACAGAACTCCAAGGGAAAGCTCTGGAAACACCATATATTTT,CASSPDRTPRESSGNTIYF
TRBJ2-7,.,TRBV19,TRBD2,TGTGCCAGTAGTATCCGCCCAGCTAGCGGGAGGGACCTCGAGCAGTACTTC,CASSIRPASGRDLEQYF
TRBJ1-1,.,TRBV4-1,TRBD1,TGCGCCAGCAGCCAATCCCGGACAGGCTCTGAAGCTTTCTTT,CASSQSRTGSEAFF
TRBJ1-4,.,TRBV28,TRBD1,TGTGCCAGCAGTGCCCCGGGACAGGGGGCGTTTATTGAAAAACTGTTTTTT,CASSAPGQGAFIEKLFF
TRBJ2-3,.,TRBV14,TRBD2,TGTGCCAGCAGCCCGCGGGATAGCGGGAGAAAAGATACGCAGTATTTT,CASSPRDSGRKDTQYF
TRBJ2-1,.,TRBV5-4,.,TGTGCCAGCAGCGTAGAACGAGGATTCAACTACAATGAGCAGTTCTTC,CASSVERGFNYNEQFF
TRBJ1-1,.,TRBV28,.,TGTGCCAGCACCGGAACTCTGAACACTGAAGCTTTCTTT,CASTGTLNTEAFF
TRBJ2-1,once,TRBV7-8,TRBD2,TGTGCCAGCAGCTTACTAGCGGCCAACAATGAGAAACAGTTCTTC,CASSLLAANNEKQFF
TRBJ1-1,once,TRBV28,TRBD1,TGTGCCAGCAAAACAGGGGTAGCGAGTGAAGCTTTCTTT,CASKTGVASEAFF
TRBJ2-1,.,TRBV19,.,TGTGCCAGTAGTCCAGGAGGCGGACCGTACAATGAGCAGTTCTTC,CASSPGGGPYNEQFF
TRBJ2-7,.,TRBV2,.,TGTGCCAGCACCGCCGGGACTCTTTCCGAGCAGTACTTC,CASTAGTLSEQYF
TRBJ2-7,.,TRBV29-1,.,TGCAGCGTTGAGGCGGCCCCCTACGAGCAGTACTTC,CSVEAAPYEQYF
TRBJ2-3,.,TRBV10-3,.,TGTGCCATCAGTGACTTGAGAGACTTATCTAGCACAGATACGCAGTATTTT,CAISDLRDLSSTDTQYF
TRBJ2-1,.,TRBV9,.,TGTGCCAGCAGCCCTGGGGGTGAGCAGTTCTTC,CASSPGGEQFF
TRBJ2-1,.,TRBV7-2,.,TGTGCCAGCAGCTTAGACCACTACAATGAGCAGTTCTTC,CASSLDHYNEQFF
TRBJ2-1,.,TRBV10-2,TRBD2,TGCGCCAGCAGACTAGCGTACAATGAGCAGTTCTTC,CASRLAYNEQFF
TRBJ2-7,.,TRBV11-2,TRBD1,TGTGCCAGCAGCTTAATAGGACAGGGTTTCTACGAGCAGTACTTC,CASSLIGQGFYEQYF
TRBJ1-1,.,TRBV18,.,TGTGCTGACTCACATAGAGGTGACACTGAAGCTTTCTTT,CADSHRGDTEAFF
TRBJ1-2,.,TRBV9,TRBD1,TGTGCCAGCAGCGTAGCTTTGGGACAGGGAGACTATGGCTACACCTTC,CASSVALGQGDYGYTF
TRBJ2-5,.,TRBV4-3,.,TGCGCCAGCAGCCAAGGGCCCGTGGGCCAAGAGACCCAGTACTTC,CASSQGPVGQETQYF
TRBJ2-4,.,TRBV6-5,.,TGTGCCAGCACCAAAGGGGCAGGGGTCGGAAACATTCAGTACTTC,CASTKGAGVGNIQYF
TRBJ2-7,once,TRBV25-1,TRBD2,TGTGCCAGCTCGGGACTAGCGGCTCCCGGCGAGCAGTACTTC,CASSGLAAPGEQYF
TRBJ1-1,.,TRBV7-9,.,TGTGCCAGCAGCTTAGACGGCATGAACACTGAAGCTTTCTTT,CASSLDGMNTEAFF
TRBJ2-1,.,TRBV6-1,TRBD2,TGTGCCAGCAGGCCGCCCGGGACTAAGAATGAGCAGTTCTTC,CASRPPGTKNEQFF
TRBJ1-4,.,TRBV7-6,.,TGTGCCAGCAGCTTAGGCTCCTATGGTGAAAAACTGTTTTTT,CASSLGSYGEKLFF
TRBJ1-1,.,TRBV2,.,TGTGCCAGCAGTGTAAGGACGGCGAACACTGAAGCTTTCTTT,CASSVRTANTEAFF
TRBJ2-7,.,TRBV6-1,TRBD2,TGTGCCAGCAGCGTGACTAGCGGGAGCTCCTACGAGCAGTACTTC,CASSVTSGSSYEQYF
TRBJ2-1,.,TRBV19,.,TGTGCCAGTAGTACTGGACCCGGCTACAATGAGCAGTTCTTC,CASSTGPGYNEQFF
TRBJ1-1,once,TRBV25-1,TRBD1,TGTGCCAGTACACCGGGACAGGTCACTGAAGCTTTCTTT,CASTPGQVTEAFF
TRBJ1-5,.,TRBV6-6,TRBD1,TGTGCCAGCAGTTACCGACAGGGTGGTCAGCCCCAGCATTTT,CASSYRQGGQPQHF
TRBJ2-3,.,TRBV15,.,TGTGCCACCAGCAGAGATGGATTTGGGTCCACAGATACGCAGTATTTT,CATSRDGFGSTDTQYF
TRBJ2-7,once,TRBV29-1,.,TGCAGCGTTGAGAAAGCGCAGGACTCCTACGAGCAGTACTTC,CSVEKAQDSYEQYF